A few counts support the clone carrying this T cell receptor beta chain. Produced via immunoSEQ multiplex PCR; TCRdb's table is partial and in-frame only. The profile shows approximately 170,000 clones, roughly nine tenths of them singletons. Seattle-derived patients entered the study during active infection and were followed longitudinally. This entry belongs to a study of blood T cell repertoires in COVID-19. Germline values: CDR1 GTSNPN, CDR2 SVGIG (reference sequence). The CDR3 covers 15 residues. Trimming shortened V by 4 bases and J by 6 bases, and 22 bases separated the two germline ends. The sequence was collected from a woman aged 60-70 years with COVID-19, enrolled during active disease. The chain recombines TRBV30 with TRBJ2-7; TRBD2 might be the D (5 bases). The sequencing input was peripheral blood. Here the CDR3 DNA reads TGTGCCTGGAAAACTCGGAGGACCGGCGCTGCCGAGCAGTACTTC. This sequence encodes CAWKTRRTGAAEQYF.